This record concerns one TCR beta chain sequence. Its antigen remains unidentified. The sample belongs to a study of T-cell memory formation after mild COVID-19. Study summary: For the most part, TCR clusters were specific to one donor. Study findings and constraints: Second-wave clones that peaked on day 37 lacked confirmed SARS-CoV-2 specificity. The finding that pre-infection memory included some responding clones suggested that cross-reactive memory joined.

TCRdb independently ran MiXCR on the 5' RACE reads; one entry per CDR3 protein. The sample records roughly 610,000 distinct CDR3 sequences, around 15% being singletons. V shed 0 bases and J shed 1 base, with 14 bases lying between them. The CDR3 sequence is 17 residues long. This chain connects TRBV12-3 or TRBV12-4 to TRBJ2-3, with D unclear. This sequence originates from an adult woman who had mild COVID-19 (a few samples of this study predate the infection). Cell type and time point are not known. Specimen: PBMCs or a T cell subset sorted from them (not recorded which). CDR3 region: CASSLAIPLRGTDTQYF. The CDR3 DNA is TGTGCCAGCAGTTTAGCGATACCCCTAAGAGGCACAGATACGCAGTATTTT.